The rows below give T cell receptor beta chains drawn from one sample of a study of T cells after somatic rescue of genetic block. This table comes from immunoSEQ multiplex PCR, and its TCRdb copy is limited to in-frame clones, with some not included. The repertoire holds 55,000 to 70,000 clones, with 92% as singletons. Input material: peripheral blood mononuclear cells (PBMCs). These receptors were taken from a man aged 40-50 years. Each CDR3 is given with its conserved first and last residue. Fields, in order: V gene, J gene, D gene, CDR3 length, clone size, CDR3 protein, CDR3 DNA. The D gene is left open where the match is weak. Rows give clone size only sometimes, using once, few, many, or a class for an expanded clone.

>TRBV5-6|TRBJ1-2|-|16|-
CASSLWGATGSYGYTF
TGTGCCAGCAGCTTGTGGGGGGCAACAGGCTCCTATGGCTACACCTTC
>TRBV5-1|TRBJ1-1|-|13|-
CASSPLRGTEAFF
TGCGCCAGCAGCCCCCTGAGAGGCACTGAAGCTTTCTTT
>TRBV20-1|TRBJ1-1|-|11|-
CSASSRAEAFF
TGCAGTGCTAGTTCGAGGGCTGAAGCTTTCTTT
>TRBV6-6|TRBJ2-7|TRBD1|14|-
CASRPRQGSYEQYF
TGTGCCAGCAGGCCGAGACAGGGGTCCTACGAGCAGTACTTC
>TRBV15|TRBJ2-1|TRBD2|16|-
CATSRGGTSGYNEQFF
TGTGCCACCAGCAGAGGCGGGACTAGCGGCTACAATGAGCAGTTCTTC
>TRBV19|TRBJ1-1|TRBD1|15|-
CASSMLAGGSTEAFF
TGTGCCAGTAGTATGTTGGCAGGGGGGAGCACTGAAGCTTTCTTT
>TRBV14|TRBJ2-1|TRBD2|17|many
CASSQDLATSRYNEQFF
TGTGCCAGCAGCCAAGATCTCGCGACTAGCAGATACAATGAGCAGTTCTTC
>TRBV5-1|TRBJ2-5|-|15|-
CASRELGGGEETQYF
TGCGCCAGCCGCGAGTTAGGGGGAGGGGAAGAGACCCAGTACTTC
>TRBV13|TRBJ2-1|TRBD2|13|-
CATGLAGDLEQFF
TGTGCCACGGGACTAGCGGGAGATTTAGAGCAGTTCTTC
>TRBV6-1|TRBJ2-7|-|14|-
CASKNQGLGYEQYF
TGTGCCAGCAAGAATCAGGGTCTGGGCTACGAGCAGTACTTC
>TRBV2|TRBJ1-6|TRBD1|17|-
CASSPRGPSSYNSPLHF
TGTGCCAGCAGTCCCAGGGGGCCTTCCTCCTATAATTCACCCCTCCACTTT
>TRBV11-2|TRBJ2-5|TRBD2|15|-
CASSILAGGPKTQYF
TGTGCCAGCAGCATACTAGCGGGAGGGCCTAAGACCCAGTACTTC
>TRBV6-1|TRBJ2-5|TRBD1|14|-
CASRTGWPQETQYF
TGTGCCAGCAGGACAGGGTGGCCCCAAGAGACCCAGTACTTC
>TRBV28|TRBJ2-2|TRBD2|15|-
CASSRSGSNTGELFF
TGTGCCAGCAGCCGTAGCGGGAGCAACACCGGGGAGCTGTTTTTT
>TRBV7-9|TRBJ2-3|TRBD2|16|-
CASSPGLAESTDTQYF
TGTGCCAGCAGCCCCGGACTAGCGGAAAGCACAGATACGCAGTATTTT
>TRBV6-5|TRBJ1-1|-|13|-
CASSKGSLPEAFF
TGTGCCAGCAGCAAAGGGAGTCTTCCTGAAGCTTTCTTT
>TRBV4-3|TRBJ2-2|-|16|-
CASSQEAKVGTGELFF
TGCGCCAGCAGCCAAGAGGCCAAAGTTGGCACCGGGGAGCTGTTTTTT
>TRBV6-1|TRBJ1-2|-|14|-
CASSEIAGIYGYTF
TGTGCCAGCAGTGAAATAGCAGGGATCTATGGCTACACCTTC
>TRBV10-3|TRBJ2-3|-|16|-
CAISEGPSGYTDTQYF
TGTGCCATCAGTGAGGGGCCCTCGGGGTACACAGATACGCAGTATTTT
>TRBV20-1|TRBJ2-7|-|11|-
CSASTSSEQYF
TGCAGTGCTTCCACTAGCAGCGAGCAGTACTTC
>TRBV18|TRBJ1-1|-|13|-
CASSLTTNTEAFF
TGTGCCAGCTCACTCACGACGAACACTGAAGCTTTCTTT
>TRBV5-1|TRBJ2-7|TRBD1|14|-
CASSLRDREDEQYF
TGCGCCAGCAGCTTGCGGGACAGGGAGGACGAGCAGTACTTC
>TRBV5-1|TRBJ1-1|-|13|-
CASSFGGNTEAFF
TGCGCCAGCAGCTTTGGGGGGAACACTGAAGCTTTCTTT
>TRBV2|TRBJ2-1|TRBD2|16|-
CASSEPPGLAGYEQFF
TGTGCCAGCAGTGAACCTCCGGGACTAGCGGGGTATGAGCAGTTCTTC
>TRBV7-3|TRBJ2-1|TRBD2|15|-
CASSLIGGGYNEQFF
TGTGCCAGCAGCTTAATTGGCGGGGGGTACAATGAGCAGTTCTTC
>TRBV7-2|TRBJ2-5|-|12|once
CASSFFGETQYF
TGTGCCAGCAGCTTTTTTGGGGAGACCCAGTACTTC
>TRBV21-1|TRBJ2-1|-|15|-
CASKFSGPSYNEQFF
TGTGCCAGCAAGTTTAGCGGGCCCTCCTACAATGAGCAGTTCTTC
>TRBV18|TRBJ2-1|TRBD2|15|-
CASSPTSGRDNEQFF
TGTGCCAGCTCACCAACTAGCGGGAGGGACAATGAGCAGTTCTTC
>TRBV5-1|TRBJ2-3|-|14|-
CASSLRDSTDTQYF
TGCGCCAGCAGCCTAAGGGACAGCACAGATACGCAGTATTTT
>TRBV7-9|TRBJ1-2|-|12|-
CASSTGNYGYTF
TGTGCCAGTAGCACAGGGAACTATGGCTACACCTTC
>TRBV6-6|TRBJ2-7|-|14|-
CASREPGVSYEQYF
TGTGCCAGCAGGGAGCCAGGGGTTTCCTACGAGCAGTACTTC
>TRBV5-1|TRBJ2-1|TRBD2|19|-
CASSLEGLAGGPPYNEQFF
TGCGCCAGCAGCTTGGAGGGACTAGCGGGGGGCCCGCCGTACAATGAGCAGTTCTTC
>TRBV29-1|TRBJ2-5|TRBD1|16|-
CSVDSSLTGGGETQYF
TGCAGCGTTGATTCCTCCTTGACAGGGGGTGGAGAGACCCAGTACTTC
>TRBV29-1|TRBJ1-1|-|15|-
CSVNWDLLKNTEAFF
TGCAGCGTGAACTGGGACCTTTTAAAGAACACTGAAGCTTTCTTT
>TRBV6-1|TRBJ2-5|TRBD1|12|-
CASGRTGETQYF
TGTGCCAGCGGTCGGACAGGAGAGACCCAGTACTTC
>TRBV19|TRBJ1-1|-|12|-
CASSIIMGEAFF
TGTGCCAGTAGTATAATAATGGGTGAAGCTTTCTTT
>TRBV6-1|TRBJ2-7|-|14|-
CASSAQQGAGEQYF
TGTGCCAGCAGTGCCCAACAGGGTGCGGGCGAGCAGTACTTC